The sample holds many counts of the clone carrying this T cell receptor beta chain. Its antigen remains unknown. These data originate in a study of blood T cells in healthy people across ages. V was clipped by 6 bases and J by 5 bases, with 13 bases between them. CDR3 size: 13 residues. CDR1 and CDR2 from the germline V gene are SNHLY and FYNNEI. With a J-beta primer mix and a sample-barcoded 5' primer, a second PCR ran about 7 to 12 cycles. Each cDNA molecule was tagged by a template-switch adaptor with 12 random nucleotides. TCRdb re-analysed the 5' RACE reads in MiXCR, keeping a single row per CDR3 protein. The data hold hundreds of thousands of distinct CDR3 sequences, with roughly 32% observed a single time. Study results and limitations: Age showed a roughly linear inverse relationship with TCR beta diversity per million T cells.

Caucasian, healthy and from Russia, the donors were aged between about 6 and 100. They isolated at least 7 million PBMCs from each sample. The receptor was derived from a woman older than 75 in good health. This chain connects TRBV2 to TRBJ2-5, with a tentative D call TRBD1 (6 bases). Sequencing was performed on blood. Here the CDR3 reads CASSVDRRETQYF. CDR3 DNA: TGTGCCAGCAGCGTCGACAGGAGGGAGACCCAGTACTTC.